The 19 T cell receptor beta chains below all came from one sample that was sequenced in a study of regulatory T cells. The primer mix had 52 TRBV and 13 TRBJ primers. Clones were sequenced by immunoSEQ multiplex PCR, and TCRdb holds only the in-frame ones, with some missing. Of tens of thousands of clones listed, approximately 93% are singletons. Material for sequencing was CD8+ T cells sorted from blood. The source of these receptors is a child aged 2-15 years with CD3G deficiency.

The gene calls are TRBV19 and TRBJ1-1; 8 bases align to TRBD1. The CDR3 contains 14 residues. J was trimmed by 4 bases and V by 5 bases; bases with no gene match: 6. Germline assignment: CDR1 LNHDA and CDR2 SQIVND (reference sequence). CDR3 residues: CASSPRQGFTEAFF. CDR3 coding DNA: TGTGCCAGTAGTCCTCGACAGGGGTTCACTGAAGCTTTCTTT.

The CDR3 region has the DNA TGTGCCAGTAGTCCCCTCGCCATCTCCAATGAGCAGTTCTTC. Its translation is CASSPLAISNEQFF. The J gene is TRBJ2-1, the V gene TRBV19, with D hard to call. The CDR3 runs 14 residues. From germline, CDR1 is LNHDA and CDR2 SQIVND (reference sequence). V was pared by 5 bases and J by 6 bases, with 14 bases between.

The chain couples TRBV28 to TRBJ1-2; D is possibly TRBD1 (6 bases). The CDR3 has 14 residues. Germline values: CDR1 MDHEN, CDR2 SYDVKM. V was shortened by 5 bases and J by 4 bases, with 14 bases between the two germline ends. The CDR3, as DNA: TGTGCCAGCAGTGCGGGCGGGGGGCTCTATGGCTACACCTTC. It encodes CASSAGGGLYGYTF.

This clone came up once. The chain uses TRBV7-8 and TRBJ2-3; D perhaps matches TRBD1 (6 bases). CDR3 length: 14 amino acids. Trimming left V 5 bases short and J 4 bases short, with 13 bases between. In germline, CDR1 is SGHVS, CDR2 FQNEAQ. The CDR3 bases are TGTGCCAGCAGCGACAGGACATGGCCAGATACGCAGTATTTT. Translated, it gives CASSDRTWPDTQYF.

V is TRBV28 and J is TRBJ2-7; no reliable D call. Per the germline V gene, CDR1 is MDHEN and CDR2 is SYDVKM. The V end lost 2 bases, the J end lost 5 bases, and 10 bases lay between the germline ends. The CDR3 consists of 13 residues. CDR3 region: CASSLGPGHEQYF. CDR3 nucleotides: TGTGCCAGCAGTTTAGGCCCCGGCCACGAGCAGTACTTC. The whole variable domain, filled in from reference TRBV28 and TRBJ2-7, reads DVKVTQSSRYLVKRTGEKVFLECVQDMDHENMFWYRQDPGLGLRLIYFSYDVKMKEKGDIPEGYSVSREKKERFSLILESASTNQTSMYLCASSLGPGHEQYFGPGTRLTVT.

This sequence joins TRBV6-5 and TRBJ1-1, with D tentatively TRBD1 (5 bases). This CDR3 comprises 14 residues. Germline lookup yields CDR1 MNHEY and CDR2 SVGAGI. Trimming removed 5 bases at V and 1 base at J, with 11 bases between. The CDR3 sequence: CASSTRGGNTEAFF. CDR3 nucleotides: TGTGCCAGCAGTACGCGCGGGGGGAACACTGAAGCTTTCTTT.

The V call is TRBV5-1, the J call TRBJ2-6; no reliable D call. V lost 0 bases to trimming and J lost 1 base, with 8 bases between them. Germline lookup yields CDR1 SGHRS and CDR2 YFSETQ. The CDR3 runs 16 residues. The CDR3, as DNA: TGCGCCAGCAGCTTGGGCCTGGAGTCTGGGGCCAACGTCCTGACTTTC. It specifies CASSLGLESGANVLTF.

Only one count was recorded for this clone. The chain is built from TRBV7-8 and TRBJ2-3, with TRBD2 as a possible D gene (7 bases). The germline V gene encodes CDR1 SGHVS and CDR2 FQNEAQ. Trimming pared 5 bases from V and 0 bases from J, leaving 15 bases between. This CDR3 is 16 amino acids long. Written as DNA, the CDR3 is TGTGCCAGCAGCCCCCCACGGGGGGCGAGCACAGATACGCAGTATTTT. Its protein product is CASSPPRGASTDTQYF.

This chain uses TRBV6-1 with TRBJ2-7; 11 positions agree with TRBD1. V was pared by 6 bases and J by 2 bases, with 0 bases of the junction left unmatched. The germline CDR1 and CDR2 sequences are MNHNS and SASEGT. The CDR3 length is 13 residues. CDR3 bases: TGTGCCAGCAGGGACAGGGGGCCCTACGAGCAGTACTTC. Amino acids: CASRDRGPYEQYF.

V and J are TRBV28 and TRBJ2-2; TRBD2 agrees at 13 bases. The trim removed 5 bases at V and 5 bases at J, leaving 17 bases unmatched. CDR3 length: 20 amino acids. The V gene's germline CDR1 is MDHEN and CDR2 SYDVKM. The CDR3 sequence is CASSLRRLAGGPWGTGELFF. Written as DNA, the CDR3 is TGTGCCAGCAGTCTCAGACGACTAGCGGGAGGCCCCTGGGGGACCGGGGAGCTGTTTTTT.

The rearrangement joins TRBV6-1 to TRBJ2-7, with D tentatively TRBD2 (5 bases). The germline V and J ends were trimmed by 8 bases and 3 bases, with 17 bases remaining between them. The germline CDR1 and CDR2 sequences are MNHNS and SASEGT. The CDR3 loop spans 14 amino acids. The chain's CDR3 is CASAERAIFYEQYF. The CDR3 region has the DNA TGTGCCAGCGCTGAGAGGGCCATTTTCTACGAGCAGTACTTC.

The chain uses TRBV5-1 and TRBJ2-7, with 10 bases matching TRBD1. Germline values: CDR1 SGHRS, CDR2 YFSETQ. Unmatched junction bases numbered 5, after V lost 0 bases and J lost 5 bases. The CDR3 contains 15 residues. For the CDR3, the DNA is TGCGCCAGCAGCTTGGATCCGGGACAGGGGAACGAGCAGTACTTC. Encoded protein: CASSLDPGQGNEQYF.

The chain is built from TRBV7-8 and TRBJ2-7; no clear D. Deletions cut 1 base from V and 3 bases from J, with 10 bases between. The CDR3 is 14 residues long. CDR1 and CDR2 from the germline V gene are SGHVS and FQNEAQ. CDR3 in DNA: TGTGCCAGCAGCTTAGGAGTCAAAGGCTACGAGCAGTACTTC. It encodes CASSLGVKGYEQYF.

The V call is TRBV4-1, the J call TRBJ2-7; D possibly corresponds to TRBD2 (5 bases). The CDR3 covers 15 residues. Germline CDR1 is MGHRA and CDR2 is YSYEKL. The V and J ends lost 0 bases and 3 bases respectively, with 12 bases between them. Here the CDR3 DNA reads TGCGCCAGCAGCCAAGAGCCTACTAGAGACTACGAGCAGTACTTC. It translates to CASSQEPTRDYEQYF.

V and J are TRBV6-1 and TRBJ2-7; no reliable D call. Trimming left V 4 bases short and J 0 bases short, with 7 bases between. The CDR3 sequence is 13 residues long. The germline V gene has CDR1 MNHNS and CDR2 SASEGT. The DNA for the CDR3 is TGTGCCAGCAGTGTGCTGAGCTCCTACGAGCAGTACTTC. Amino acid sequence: CASSVLSSYEQYF.

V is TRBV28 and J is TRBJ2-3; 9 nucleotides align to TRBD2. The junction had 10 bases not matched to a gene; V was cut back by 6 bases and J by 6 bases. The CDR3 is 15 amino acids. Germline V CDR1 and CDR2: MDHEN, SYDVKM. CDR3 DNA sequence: TGTGCCAGCAGCCGGACTGCGGGAGGGTGGGATACGCAGTATTTT. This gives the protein CASSRTAGGWDTQYF.

CDR3 DNA: TGTGCCAGCAGTTTGAGGGACGGTAAAAACATTCAGTACTTC. Translated: CASSLRDGKNIQYF. This chain connects TRBV28 to TRBJ2-4; D could derive from TRBD1 or TRBD2 (5 bases each). V lost 3 bases, J lost 4 bases, and 10 bases lay in between. Per germline, CDR1 MDHEN and CDR2 SYDVKM. The CDR3 totals 14 residues.

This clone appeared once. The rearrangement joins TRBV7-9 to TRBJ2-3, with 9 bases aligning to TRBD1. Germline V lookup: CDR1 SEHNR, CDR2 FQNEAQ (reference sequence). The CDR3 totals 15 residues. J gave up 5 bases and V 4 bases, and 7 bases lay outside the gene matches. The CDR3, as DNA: TGTGCCAGCAGCTCCCGGGACAGGGACATAGATACGCAGTATTTT. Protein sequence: CASSSRDRDIDTQYF.

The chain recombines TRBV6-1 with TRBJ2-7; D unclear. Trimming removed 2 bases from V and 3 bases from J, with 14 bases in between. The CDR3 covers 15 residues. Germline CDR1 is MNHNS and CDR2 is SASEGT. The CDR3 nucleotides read TGTGCCAGCAGTGAATGGGGAATTGGGAACTACGAGCAGTACTTC. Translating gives CASSEWGIGNYEQYF.